This is a list of T cell receptor beta chains from one sample in a study of OX40 agonist ivuxolimab in advanced cancers. The table came from immunoSEQ multiplex PCR; TCRdb's copy has only in-frame clones and leaves some out. The table shows about 43,000 clones, with 85% to 90% occurring only once. Sequenced here: CD4+ or CD8+ T cells sorted from blood, sampled in a trial of the OX40 agonist ivuxolimab. The receptor set was obtained from an adult with an advanced solid tumor such as melanoma, head and neck, liver or kidney cancer. Both conserved end residues are part of each CDR3. A D gene is named only where the DNA matches it firmly. Only part of the rows carry a size: once, few, many, or a class if the clone is expanded.

J,size,V,D,CDR3,DNA
TRBJ1-2,.,TRBV4-3,TRBD1,CASSQAGTGVNYGYTF,TGCGCCAGCAGCCAAGCCGGGACAGGGGTCAACTATGGCTACACCTTC
TRBJ1-1,.,TRBV6-1,.,CASSQIEAFF,TGTGCCAGCAGCCAGATTGAAGCTTTCTTT
TRBJ2-1,.,TRBV6-1,.,CASSDYNNEQFF,TGTGCCAGCAGTGACTATAACAATGAGCAGTTCTTC
TRBJ2-7,.,TRBV6-6,.,CASSQGPQRSEQYF,TGTGCCAGCAGTCAGGGGCCACAGAGGAGCGAGCAGTACTTC
TRBJ2-2,.,TRBV28,.,CASSLRSGELFF,TGTGCCAGCAGTTTAAGAAGCGGGGAGCTGTTTTTT
TRBJ2-7,.,TRBV7-8,.,CATNVNGRTYEQYF,TGTGCCACCAATGTTAACGGCAGAACCTACGAGCAGTACTTC
TRBJ1-6,.,TRBV28,.,CASSSRTVPALHF,TGTGCCAGCAGTTCTAGGACCGTCCCAGCCCTCCACTTT
TRBJ1-2,.,TRBV9,.,CASSVAPGTNYDGYTF,TGTGCCAGCAGCGTAGCCCCCGGGACAAATTACGATGGCTACACCTTC
TRBJ1-6,.,TRBV30,.,CAWSVFGGNSPLHF,TGTGCCTGGAGTGTGTTCGGGGGGAATTCACCCCTCCACTTT
TRBJ2-7,.,TRBV27,TRBD2,CASSRPPGLAGGTSSYEQYF,TGTGCCAGCAGCCGACCGCCGGGACTAGCGGGAGGGACGAGCTCCTACGAGCAGTACTTC
TRBJ2-7,.,TRBV10-3,TRBD2,CAISLAGENEQYF,TGTGCCATCAGCTTAGCGGGAGAAAACGAGCAGTACTTC
TRBJ2-7,.,TRBV15,.,CATSSKDEKYEQYF,TGTGCCACCAGCAGCAAGGACGAGAAGTACGAGCAGTACTTC
TRBJ2-5,.,TRBV5-1,.,CASIGGAGLSGETQYF,TGCGCCAGTATCGGAGGGGCCGGGCTCTCGGGGGAGACCCAGTACTTC
TRBJ1-1,.,TRBV28,.,CASSLGGNTEAFF,TGTGCCAGCTCCCTTGGGGGGAACACTGAAGCTTTCTTT
TRBJ2-2,.,TRBV21-1,.,CASSKEVSGTLGLNTGELFF,TGTGCCAGCAGCAAAGAAGTTAGCGGGACCTTGGGGTTGAACACCGGGGAGCTGTTTTTT
TRBJ2-7,.,TRBV6-1,TRBD1,CASSEALVDRGSYEQYF,TGTGCCAGCAGTGAAGCGCTTGTGGACAGGGGGTCCTACGAGCAGTACTTC
TRBJ2-3,once,TRBV7-9,.,CASSLLSPTTDTQYF,TGTGCCAGCAGCTTACTATCTCCCACGACAGATACGCAGTATTTT
TRBJ1-5,.,TRBV30,.,CAWSDSGNRPQHF,TGTGCCTGGAGTGACAGCGGTAATCGGCCCCAGCATTTT
TRBJ1-1,.,TRBV6-1,.,CATSGQNTEAFF,TGTGCCACCTCGGGGCAGAACACTGAAGCTTTCTTT
TRBJ2-1,.,TRBV27,.,CASSLSWELALARGESPYNEQFF,TGTGCCAGCAGTTTATCGTGGGAATTAGCACTAGCAAGGGGGGAATCCCCATACAATGAGCAGTTCTTC
TRBJ2-7,.,TRBV20-1,TRBD1,CSARTGYEQYF,TGCAGTGCAAGGACAGGGTACGAGCAGTACTTC
TRBJ1-2,.,TRBV2,.,CASRREYGYTF,TGTGCCAGCAGGAGGGAATATGGCTACACCTTC
TRBJ1-6,.,TRBV30,.,CAWAGSSYNSPLHF,TGTGCCTGGGCAGGGAGCTCCTATAATTCACCCCTCCACTTT
TRBJ2-2,.,TRBV28,.,CASSIIRDSYTGELFF,TGTGCCAGCAGCATCATCCGGGACTCTTACACCGGGGAGCTGTTTTTT
TRBJ2-7,.,TRBV5-4,TRBD2,CASSYGTSGISRTYEQYF,TGTGCCAGCAGCTACGGGACTAGCGGGATTTCCAGGACCTACGAGCAGTACTTC
TRBJ1-1,.,TRBV7-9,.,CASSFHTGNTEAFF,TGTGCCAGCAGCTTCCATACAGGGAACACTGAAGCTTTCTTT
TRBJ2-2,.,TRBV4-1,TRBD1,CASSQEGQGVLGELFF,TGCGCCAGCAGCCAAGAAGGTCAGGGGGTTCTCGGGGAGCTGTTTTTT
TRBJ1-2,.,TRBV28,TRBD1,CASSLGQGNYGYTF,TGTGCCAGCAGTCTCGGACAGGGTAACTATGGCTACACCTTC
TRBJ2-7,.,TRBV5-4,.,CASSGYNEQYF,TGTGCCAGCAGCGGATATAACGAGCAGTACTTC
TRBJ1-4,.,TRBV7-6,.,CASSHGSSEKLFF,TGTGCCAGCAGCCATGGTAGCTCAGAAAAACTGTTTTTT
TRBJ2-7,.,TRBV6-6,.,CASRVGYEQYF,TGTGCCAGCAGAGTTGGCTACGAGCAGTACTTC
TRBJ2-5,few,TRBV27,.,CASSLGETQYF,TGTGCCAGCAGTTTAGGGGAGACCCAGTACTTC
TRBJ2-1,.,TRBV4-3,.,CASSRAGQSVTLKNEQFF,TGCGCCAGCAGCCGGGCTGGGCAGTCCGTGACGTTAAAGAATGAGCAGTTCTTC
TRBJ1-1,few,TRBV4-1,.,CASSLGGATEAFF,TGCGCCAGCAGCCTTGGGGGGGCCACTGAAGCTTTCTTT
TRBJ2-1,.,TRBV2,.,CASIPSAFSYNEQFF,TGTGCCAGCATCCCTAGCGCCTTCTCCTACAATGAGCAGTTCTTC
TRBJ2-7,.,TRBV6-6,TRBD2,CASARGGSSYEQYF,TGTGCCAGCGCCCGTGGCGGGAGCTCCTACGAGCAGTACTTC
TRBJ1-2,.,TRBV19,.,CASSTGRKIYGYTF,TGTGCCAGTAGTACGGGACGGAAAATCTATGGCTACACCTTC
TRBJ2-2,.,TRBV10-3,.,CAIRTGVLEPGELFF,TGTGCCATCAGGACCGGGGTATTGGAACCCGGGGAGCTGTTTTTT
TRBJ2-4,.,TRBV27,TRBD2,CASSQLAGGPGAKNIQYF,TGTGCCAGCAGTCAACTAGCGGGGGGGCCGGGAGCCAAAAACATTCAGTACTTC
TRBJ1-2,.,TRBV7-9,.,CAIRTVADYGYTF,TGTGCCATCCGGACGGTGGCGGACTATGGCTACACCTTC
TRBJ2-5,.,TRBV7-9,.,CASSSSSRGKETQYF,TGTGCCAGCAGCTCTTCCTCAAGGGGGAAAGAGACCCAGTACTTC
TRBJ2-1,.,TRBV28,TRBD2,CASSFPVAGGNEQFF,TGTGCCAGCAGTTTCCCAGTAGCGGGGGGTAATGAGCAGTTCTTC
TRBJ2-3,.,TRBV29-1,TRBD1,CSVEGQGYTDTQYF,TGCAGCGTTGAGGGACAGGGGTACACAGATACGCAGTATTTT
TRBJ2-1,.,TRBV30,TRBD2,CAWELAGGADEQFF,TGTGCCTGGGAGTTAGCGGGAGGTGCAGATGAGCAGTTCTTC
TRBJ2-7,.,TRBV27,.,CASSLSSSPSYEQYF,TGTGCCAGCAGTTTATCATCGTCGCCATCCTACGAGCAGTACTTC
TRBJ2-2,once,TRBV28,TRBD2,CASSREGARTGELFF,TGTGCCAGCAGTCGGGAGGGCGCACGCACCGGGGAGCTGTTTTTT
TRBJ2-3,.,TRBV5-1,TRBD2,CASSFRLAGADTQYF,TGCGCCAGCAGCTTCCGACTAGCGGGGGCAGATACGCAGTATTTT
TRBJ2-7,.,TRBV27,TRBD2,CASSGSGGLYEQYF,TGTGCCAGCAGTGGTAGCGGGGGTCTGTACGAGCAGTACTTC
TRBJ2-1,.,TRBV4-3,TRBD2,CASSQDRGSKNEQFF,TGCGCCAGCAGCCAAGATCGCGGGAGCAAGAATGAGCAGTTCTTC